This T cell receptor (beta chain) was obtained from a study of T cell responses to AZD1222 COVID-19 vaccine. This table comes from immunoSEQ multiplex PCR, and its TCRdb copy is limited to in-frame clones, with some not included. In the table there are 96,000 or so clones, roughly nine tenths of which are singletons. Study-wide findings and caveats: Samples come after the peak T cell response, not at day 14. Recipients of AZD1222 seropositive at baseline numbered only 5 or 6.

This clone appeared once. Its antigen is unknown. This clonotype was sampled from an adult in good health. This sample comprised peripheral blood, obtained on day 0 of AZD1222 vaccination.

This CDR3 reads CASRPTGTNGNTIYF. CDR3 coding DNA: TGTGCCAGCAGACCGACAGGGACAAATGGAAACACCATATATTTT. The chain couples TRBV6-6 to TRBJ1-3, with 7 bases lining up with TRBD1. Germline loops: CDR1 MNHNY, CDR2 SVGAGI (reference sequence). The CDR3 consists of 15 residues. V dropped 6 bases and J dropped 3; count of bases not matched to a gene: 8.